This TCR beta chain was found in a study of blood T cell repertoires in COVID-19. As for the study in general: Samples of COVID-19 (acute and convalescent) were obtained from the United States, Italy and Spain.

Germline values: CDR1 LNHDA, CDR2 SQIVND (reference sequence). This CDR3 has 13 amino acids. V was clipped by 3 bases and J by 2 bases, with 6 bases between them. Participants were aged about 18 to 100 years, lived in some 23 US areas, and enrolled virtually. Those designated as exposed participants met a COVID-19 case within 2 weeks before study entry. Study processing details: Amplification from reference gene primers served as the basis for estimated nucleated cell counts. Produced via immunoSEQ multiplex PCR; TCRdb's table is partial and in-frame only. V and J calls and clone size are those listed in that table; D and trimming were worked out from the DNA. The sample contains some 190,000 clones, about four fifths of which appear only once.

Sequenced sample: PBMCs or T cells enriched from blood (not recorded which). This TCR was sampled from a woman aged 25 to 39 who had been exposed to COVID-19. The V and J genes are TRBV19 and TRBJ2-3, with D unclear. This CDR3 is CASSISFTDTQYF. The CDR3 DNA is TGTGCCAGTAGTATTTCGTTCACAGATACGCAGTATTTT.